The entry that follows covers one T cell receptor beta chain sequence. There is no known antigen for this receptor. This may arise from a read error, as a much more abundant clone is one base away. In the germline V gene (reference sequence), CDR1 corresponds to SEHNR and CDR2 to FQNEAQ. Taken from cysteine to phenylalanine, the CDR3 has 15 residues. The read is trimmed to its CDR3 DNA, 45 bases read in frame from base 1. Trimming leaves V shorter by 7 bases and J shorter by 4 bases, with the junction holding 10 bases beyond the gene matches. This record belongs to a study of blood T cells in healthy people across ages (dated by TCRdb to the mid-2010s). Study-level background: In model experiments, roughly one uniquely barcoded TCR beta cDNA molecule per two T cells was captured by template switching. Using deep sequencing normalized with unique cDNA molecular identifiers, the study measured how TCR beta repertoire diversity changes with age. Four age groups were formed from the donors: young (average approximately 15 years), middle-aged (approximately 40), aged (roughly 56) and long-lived (less than 85). To avoid experimental bias, donors of different ages were spread randomly across the sequencing lanes. Two additional independent replicas of 1 million unique cDNA reads from the same blood draw were analyzed for two donors (one aged 18 to 30 and one aged 80 or older).

The method behind the library was 5' RACE. The reads were generated on an Illumina HiSeq 2500. A second PCR of about 6 to 11 cycles was performed with a sample-barcoded 5' primer and a J-beta primer mix. Each TCR beta cDNA molecule received a unique molecular identifier from a template-switch 5' adaptor carrying 12 random nucleotides. At least 2.5 million CDR3-containing paired-end reads were obtained from each sample. First-strand cDNA synthesis was performed from all RNA using the Mint cDNA synthesis kit, with priming by a TRBC-specific oligonucleotide. Following uracil-DNA glycosylase treatment, all cDNA underwent a first 18-cycle PCR with the universal primers M1SS and BC2_uni_R. As for how the authors treated the data: Normalization of each sample was performed by random selection of 1 million high-quality reads, each carrying a distinct molecular identifier. Reads with shared molecular identifiers were discarded instead of being binned into consensus sequences. MiTCR, run with a Q25 quality threshold and the strictest error-elimination algorithm, handled CDR3 identification, clonotype clustering and error correction. Lower-bound total TCR beta diversity was estimated with a nonparametric unseen species model using Euler transformation. TCRdb applied fastp at Q25 and MiXCR to the public reads, then kept only in-frame beta chains. When rows share a CDR3 protein, they turn into one entry using the most common DNA and genes. These V and J calls originate from TCRdb's pipeline instead of the authors' own analysis. The sample data list roughly 800,000 distinct CDR3 sequences, and more than 45% of these were observed just once. The leading ten clones occupy around 20% of the sample.

Beyond this particular receptor, the publication reports: Because profiling used bulk unsorted PBMCs, naive and antigen-experienced compartments could not be compared conclusively. Compared with the aged group, the long-lived group had more naive CD4+ T cells, fewer expanded clones and increased TCR diversity, suggesting age selection. There was a strong correlation between observed TCR beta diversity and the percentage of naive T cells measured by flow cytometry. Donor CMV infection status was unknown, potentially confounding age-related changes in expanded clonotypes. Observed TCR beta diversity per million T cells fell roughly linearly with age, and a significant reduction was already apparent by age about 36. Total diversity estimates from one million sequenced T cells were considered lower bounds and underestimates.

The 40 or so donors, aged about 6 to 95 years, were systemically healthy Caucasian individuals from Russia. About 10 milliliters of peripheral blood were drawn from each donor into EDTA-treated Vacutainer tubes. Ficoll-Paque density-gradient centrifugation was used to isolate PBMCs, with at least 7 million obtained per sample. Total RNA, at least 6 micrograms per sample, was extracted from PBMCs with Trizol reagent. For every donor, an aliquot of PBMCs went through flow cytometry to measure the percentages of naive CD45RAhigh/CD27high T cells. The sequence is built from TRBV7-9 and TRBJ2-7, with 10 central nucleotides matching TRBD2. Sequences were obtained from blood. This receptor was obtained from a man aged 25-40 years in good health. This receptor carries the CDR3 CASNPQRGGLYEQYF. Read as DNA, the sequence is TGTGCCAGCAACCCCCAGCGGGGGGGCCTGTACGAGCAGTACTTC.